One and the same sample provided the 25 T cell receptor beta chains below, sequenced in a study of OX40 agonist ivuxolimab in advanced cancers. Clones were sequenced by immunoSEQ multiplex PCR, and TCRdb holds only the in-frame ones, with some missing. The sample includes about 61,000 clones, 75% to 90% seen only once; the top ten take less than 0.6%. The sequencing here drew on CD4+ or CD8+ T cells sorted from blood, taken in a trial of the OX40 agonist ivuxolimab. Receptors originate from an adult with an advanced solid tumor such as melanoma, head and neck, liver or kidney cancer.

The chain employs TRBV30 and TRBJ1-5, with D perhaps matching TRBD1 (5 bases). In germline, CDR1 is GTSNPN, CDR2 SVGIG (reference sequence). The length of the CDR3 is 14 residues. V dropped 5 bases and J dropped 1 base, with 12 bases sitting between them. This CDR3 is CAWGRGGSNQPQHF. The CDR3 coding sequence is TGTGCCTGGGGAAGGGGAGGGAGCAATCAGCCCCAGCATTTT.

The chain joins TRBV29-1 to TRBJ1-2; D possibly corresponds to TRBD1 (6 bases). V shed 6 bases and J shed 1 base, with 15 bases lying between them. The CDR3 extends over 14 amino acids. Germline V lookup: CDR1 SQVTM, CDR2 ANQGSEA. The CDR3 spells CSVAPDSLNYGYTF. In DNA form, the CDR3 reads TGCAGCGTCGCCCCGGACAGCCTTAACTATGGCTACACCTTC.

V gene TRBV19 combines with J gene TRBJ2-2, with D maybe TRBD1 (5 bases). In germline, CDR1 is LNHDA, CDR2 SQIVND (reference sequence). V shed 5 bases and J shed 5 bases, with 15 bases lying between them. CDR3 length: 15 residues. As DNA, the CDR3 is TGTGCCAGTAGTGCCACCGCAGGGCCAACCGGGGAGCTGTTTTTT. Protein: CASSATAGPTGELFF. Variable domain in full (rest from reference TRBV19 and TRBJ2-2): DGGITQSPKYLFRKEGQNVTLSCEQNLNHDAMYWYRQDPGQGLRLIYYSQIVNDFQKGDIAEGYSVSREKKESFPLTVTSAQKNPTAFYLCASSATAGPTGELFFGEGSRLTVL.

There are a few counts of this clone. The chain links TRBV4-3 to TRBJ1-4; D remains ambiguous. Germline CDR1 LGHNA, CDR2 YSLEER. V was pared by 4 bases and J by 6 bases, with 21 bases between. The CDR3 is 17 amino acids. The CDR3 DNA sequence: TGCGCCAGCAGCCCCCTTGTTCAGGCCCGTAAAGATGAAAAACTGTTTTTT. It specifies CASSPLVQARKDEKLFF.

The V gene is TRBV5-1, the J gene TRBJ2-6; 8 nucleotides line up with TRBD1. Germline V gene sequence: CDR1 SGHRS, CDR2 YFSETQ. Losses at the gene ends were 9 bases for V and 0 bases for J; bases not matched to a gene: 11. The CDR3 has 17 residues. The CDR3 bases are TGCGCCACCTCTTTTGGGACAGGAAGCTCTGGGGCCAACGTCCTGACTTTC. Its protein is CATSFGTGSSGANVLTF.

V and J are TRBV6-5 and TRBJ2-7; 7 bases are a match to TRBD1. This CDR3 has 12 residues. V was clipped by 6 bases and J by 6 bases; unmatched bases: 5. CDR1 is MNHEY, CDR2 SVGAGI, per germline. DNA of the CDR3: TGTGCCAGCAGGACAGGGACACGCGAGCAGTACTTC. This encodes CASRTGTREQYF.

This sequence joins TRBV7-7 and TRBJ2-2, with 10 nucleotides matching TRBD2. The junction had 5 bases not matched to a gene; V was cut back by 5 bases and J by 2 bases. Germline CDR1 SSHAT, CDR2 FNYEAQ (reference sequence). The CDR3 is 16 residues long. CDR3 residues: CASSPTSGDNTGELFF. The CDR3 DNA follows: TGTGCCAGCAGCCCTACTAGCGGGGATAACACCGGGGAGCTGTTTTTT.

This chain connects TRBV4-3 to TRBJ2-2; tentative D call: TRBD2 (5 bases). Germline assignment: CDR1 LGHNA and CDR2 YSLEER. This CDR3 has 15 amino acids. Trimming pared 4 bases from V and 0 bases from J, leaving 9 bases between. Written as DNA, the CDR3 is TGCGCCAGCAGCCGGAGCGGAGCGAACACCGGGGAGCTGTTTTTT. This codes for CASSRSGANTGELFF.

CDR3 bases: TGTGCCTGGAGTGTAAGTACAGATACGCAGTATTTT. Its protein product is CAWSVSTDTQYF. This sequence joins TRBV30 and TRBJ2-3; D uncertain. This CDR3 spans 12 amino acids. CDR1 and CDR2 from the germline V gene are GTSNPN and SVGIG (reference sequence). V was cut by 0 bases and J by 3 bases, with 4 bases left in between. Based on the CDR3 plus reference TRBV30 and TRBJ2-3, the full variable domain is SQTIHQWPATLVQPVGSPLSLECTVEGTSNPNLYWYRQAAGRGLQLLFYSVGIGQISSEVPQNLSASRPQDRQFILSSKKLLLSDSGFYLCAWSVSTDTQYFGPGTRLTVL.

Notes on this clone: Within the sample, other DNA sequences also encode this same CDR3. This chain joins TRBV6-1 and TRBJ2-7, with D hard to call. CDR3 size: 15 residues. Trimming removed 1 base at V and 5 bases at J, with 15 bases between. CDR1 and CDR2 (germline): MNHNS, SASEGT. As DNA, the CDR3 is TGTGCCAGCAGTGAAGAACGCCCGGCCAACCACGAGCAGTACTTC. Translation: CASSEERPANHEQYF.

The V and J genes are TRBV5-1 and TRBJ2-1; TRBD2 matches at 10 bases. The CDR3 has 14 residues. Trimming took 1 base from V and 7 from J; bases not matched to a gene: 2. Per the germline V gene, CDR1 is SGHRS and CDR2 is YFSETQ. As DNA, the CDR3 is TGCGCCAGCAGCTTGACTAGCGGGGATAATGAGCAGTTCTTC. It specifies CASSLTSGDNEQFF.

In nucleotides, the CDR3 is TGTGCCAGCAGCGTAGATGAAAAGGGCGGAGCTGCCTATGGCTACACCTTC. The encoded protein is CASSVDEKGGAAYGYTF. The chain is built from TRBV9 and TRBJ1-2; no reliable D call. The CDR3 spans 17 residues. Germline V gives CDR1 SGDLS, CDR2 YYNGEE. V dropped 0 bases and J dropped 4 bases, with 19 bases sitting between them.

The V and J genes are TRBV6-1 and TRBJ1-6; D remains ambiguous. The CDR3 loop spans 14 amino acids. Trimming took 3 bases from V and 14 from J, leaving 17 bases between them. From germline, CDR1 is MNHNS and CDR2 SASEGT. CDR3 sequence: CASSDWSPTSTLHF. DNA of the CDR3: TGTGCCAGCAGTGACTGGTCTCCAACGTCCACCCTCCACTTT.

Here the CDR3 DNA reads TGTGCCAGCAGTGCTGACAGCAGGCAGAGGAACGAGCAGTACTTC. This translates into CASSADSRQRNEQYF. The chain links TRBV2 to TRBJ2-7, with D maybe TRBD1 (5 bases). The ends were cut back, 4 bases at V and 5 bases at J, with 18 bases in the middle. The germline V gene encodes CDR1 SNHLY and CDR2 FYNNEI. The CDR3 contains 15 residues.

This clone was counted a single time. The chain uses TRBV7-2 and TRBJ2-4; 9 bases map to TRBD2. Germline trimming cut 3 bases from V and 5 bases from J; bases unmatched to any gene: 2. CDR1 and CDR2 from the germline V gene are SGHTA and FQGNSA. The CDR3 covers 14 residues. CDR3 amino acids: CASSFLAGQNIQYF. As DNA, the CDR3 is TGTGCCAGCAGCTTCCTAGCGGGGCAAAACATTCAGTACTTC.

The V gene is TRBV7-2, the J gene TRBJ2-1, with D perhaps TRBD2 (5 bases). In germline, CDR1 is SGHTA, CDR2 FQGNSA. CDR3 length equals 13 residues. V was clipped by 5 bases and J by 7 bases, with 12 bases between them. In DNA form, the CDR3 reads TGTGCCAGCAGCGCGGGCCCTTCTAATGAGCAGTTCTTC. As protein: CASSAGPSNEQFF.

This clone was observed a few times. V is TRBV7-9 and J is TRBJ1-2, with a possible D match to TRBD1 (6 bases). Germline V gene sequence: CDR1 SEHNR, CDR2 FQNEAQ (reference sequence). Trimming cost V 4 bases and J 7 bases, with 19 bases left between them. This CDR3 has 15 amino acids. The CDR3 sequence: CASSSASGGVFGYTF. In nucleotides, the CDR3 is TGTGCCAGCAGCTCAGCTAGTGGGGGCGTGTTTGGCTACACCTTC.

The chain combines TRBV15 with TRBJ1-1; perhaps TRBD1 as D (6 bases). CDR1 is LNHNV and CDR2 is YYDKDF in the germline V gene (reference sequence). This CDR3 is 14 amino acids long. V gave up 8 bases and J gave up 3 bases, with 16 bases separating them. The CDR3 DNA reads TGTGCCACCTCGGGAGCAGGGGTAGACACTGAAGCTTTCTTT. This sequence encodes CATSGAGVDTEAFF.

J is TRBJ2-3 and V is TRBV30; D not certain. The CDR3 sequence is 15 residues long. Germline-derived CDR1 and CDR2 are GTSNPN and SVGIG (reference sequence). The V gene lost 2 bases and the J gene lost 3 bases, with 15 bases spanning the gap. CDR3 bases: TGTGCCTGGAGTCCACTAAAGCTGGGGACAGATACGCAGTATTTT. It translates to CAWSPLKLGTDTQYF.

The V and J genes are TRBV12-2 and TRBJ1-4; TRBD1 was called by the table and not checked on the DNA. TRBV12-2 is recorded as a pseudogene. CDR3 size: 16 residues. The CDR3: CASRAGQGDFGEKLFF. The CDR3 DNA is TGTGCAAGTCGCGCGGGACAGGGCGACTTTGGGGAAAAACTGTTTTTT.

The chain is built from TRBV28 and TRBJ1-5; D call uncertain. Looked up from germline, CDR1 is MDHEN and CDR2 is SYDVKM. With 6 bases removed from V and 6 bases from J, the gap between germline ends came to 9 bases. The CDR3 covers 12 residues. The CDR3 DNA reads TGTGCCAGCAGAGGGCACGCTCAGCCCCAGCATTTT. Encoded protein: CASRGHAQPQHF.

The V and J genes are TRBV7-2 and TRBJ2-5, with D perhaps TRBD2 (5 bases). V was shortened by 5 bases and J by 0 bases, with 22 bases between the two germline ends. CDR1 is SGHTA and CDR2 is FQGNSA in the germline V gene. The length of the CDR3 is 18 residues. The CDR3 sequence: CASSLRPWRATNQETQYF. CDR3 DNA sequence: TGTGCCAGCAGCCTACGACCGTGGCGGGCCACAAACCAAGAGACCCAGTACTTC.

The V gene is TRBV19, the J gene TRBJ2-7; a weak D match, TRBD1 (5 bases). The CDR3 spans 16 residues. V lost 1 base and J lost 0, with 13 bases in between. Germline CDR1 LNHDA, CDR2 SQIVND (reference sequence). CDR3: CASSIGGSLRSYEQYF. The CDR3 coding sequence is TGTGCCAGTAGTATAGGGGGCAGCCTCCGCTCCTACGAGCAGTACTTC.

The chain employs TRBV5-1 and TRBJ2-3; D is possibly TRBD1 (9 bases). Germline CDR1 reads SGHRS; CDR2 reads YFSETQ. V was cut by 4 bases and J by 0 bases, with 36 bases left in between. This CDR3 has 23 amino acids. The CDR3 reads CASSLQGAIFGTSRGTSTDTQYF. The CDR3 DNA is TGCGCCAGCAGCCTACAGGGGGCGATCTTTGGGACTAGTAGGGGAACCAGCACAGATACGCAGTATTTT.

This clone was detected a few times. The chain joins TRBV7-3 to TRBJ1-2; D call uncertain. Germline V gives CDR1 SGHTA, CDR2 FQGTGA. This CDR3 comprises 15 residues. Trimming stripped 2 bases from V and 1 base from J, with 11 bases between. CDR3 amino acids: CASSLEGWVNYGYTF. The CDR3, as DNA: TGTGCCAGCAGCTTAGAAGGTTGGGTTAACTATGGCTACACCTTC.